This paragraph reports one TCR beta chain. There is no known antigen for this receptor. Per-nucleotide qualities are absent, and no much larger clonotype sits a single base away. This sample was taken from a study of memory CD4+ T cells and cytomegalovirus serostatus (dated by TCRdb to about 2019). Describing the broader study: The cohort comprised roughly 35 healthy Belgian adults, 9 CMV seropositive and about 24 CMV seronegative. The study sequenced CD4+ memory TCRbeta repertoires of a Belgian cohort with known cytomegalovirus serostatus to replicate a published TCR-based CMV serostatus classifier. Broader findings and caveats from the paper: Only CD4+CD45RO+ memory cells were sequenced, in contrast to the original study, in which naive and memory CD4+ and CD8+ populations were covered. Results were interpreted as suggesting that the CMV-associated TCR signature is largely present in the CD4+ memory repertoire. Of 164 previously reported CMV-associated TCRbeta sequences, around 70 appeared in the CD4+ memory repertoires, each in one to five individuals. A median bootstrapped AUC of almost 0.96 with a 95% CI of 0.76-1.00 was achieved on the Belgian cohort by the original-framework classifier. CMV serostatus prediction reached a median bootstrapped AUC of approximately 0.96 with the original framework and about 0.93 with a US-trained random forest.

For CDR1 and CDR2, the germline V gene (reference sequence) lists MNHNY and SVGAGI. Inclusive of the bounding cysteine and phenylalanine, the CDR3 is 14 residues long. The entry retains the CDR3 DNA only, 42 bases that are in frame from base 1. V gives up 6 bases and J gives up 2 bases, and the segment between their germline ends measures 12 bases. Single viable CD3+CD4+CD8-CD45RO+ cells were sorted as memory CD4+ T cells on a FACSAria II. CMV serostatus was determined with a Roche Elecsys assay detecting serum IgG against CMV pp150, pp28, p38 and p52. After thawing, total CD4+ T cells were enriched by positive selection with CD4 magnetic microbeads. The samples came from a different study that was designed specifically to examine the CD4+ T cell memory repertoire. Peripheral blood mononuclear cells were isolated and cryopreserved according to standard operating procedures, and serum was kept at -80 degrees C. The staining used CD3-PerCP (BW264/56), CD4-APC (RPA-T4), CD45RO-PE (UCHT1) and CD8-Pacific Orange (3B5) antibodies, and Sytox blue was used to exclude non-viable cells.

The Quick-DNA Microprep Kit was used to extract genomic DNA from the sorted cells. TCRbeta DNA was amplified with the immunoSEQ hsTCRbeta kit following the manufacturer's protocol. An Illumina MiSeq instrument was used to sequence the TCRbeta libraries. The original methods were these. Removing out-of-frame sequences left approximately 2,400,000 distinct TCRbeta sequences, an average of about 70,000 per individual. Each individual was scored according to the count of 150 to 200 previously reported CMV-associated TCRbeta sequences and the total productive distinct TCRbeta count. A beta-binomial model was reimplemented in Python, and random forests from scikit-learn, run with default parameters, were trained on data from the US cohort. Classifier performance on the Belgian cohort was summarized as median AUC with percentile confidence intervals calculated over 10,000 bootstrap iterations. TCRdb's version of the immuneACCESS table is confined to in-frame rearrangements and falls short of the full clone set. An unresolved V gene accounts for under half of the shortfall where checked; the remainder is of unknown origin. The V and J calls and clone size were taken over from that table, and D and trimming were inferred from the DNA. This sample holds some 27,000 clones; around 75% were observed only once. Around 1% of the sample goes to the ten largest clones.

Sequenced sample: memory CD4+ T cells from blood. The chain joins TRBV6-6 to TRBJ2-3; the best D guess is TRBD2, with 6 bases matching. The receptor was derived from an adult in good health and CMV-seronegative. This receptor has the CDR3 CASSVLATTDTQYF. The DNA sequence is as follows: TGTGCCAGCAGCGTCCTAGCGACCACAGATACGCAGTATTTT.